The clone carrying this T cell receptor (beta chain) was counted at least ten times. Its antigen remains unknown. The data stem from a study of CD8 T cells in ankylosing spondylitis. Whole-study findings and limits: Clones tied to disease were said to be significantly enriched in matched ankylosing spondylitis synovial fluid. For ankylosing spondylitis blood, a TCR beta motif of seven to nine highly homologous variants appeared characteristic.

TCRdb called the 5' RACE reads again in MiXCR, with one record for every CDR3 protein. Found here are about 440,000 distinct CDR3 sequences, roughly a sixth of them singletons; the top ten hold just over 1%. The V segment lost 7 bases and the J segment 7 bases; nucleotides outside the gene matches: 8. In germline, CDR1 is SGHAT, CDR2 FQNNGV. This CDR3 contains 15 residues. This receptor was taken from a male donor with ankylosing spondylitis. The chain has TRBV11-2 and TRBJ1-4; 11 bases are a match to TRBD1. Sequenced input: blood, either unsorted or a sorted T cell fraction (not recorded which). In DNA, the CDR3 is TGTGCCAGCACAGAATCCGGGACAGGGGGTGAAAAACTGTTTTTT. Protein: CASTESGTGGEKLFF.